Listed below are T cell receptor beta chains from one sample, sequenced in a study of blood T cell repertoires in COVID-19. The data were produced by immunoSEQ multiplex PCR, yet TCRdb's version contains in-frame clones alone and is incomplete. This sample has under 100,000 clones; around four fifths occur once, and the top ten carry over 15%. Material for sequencing was peripheral blood. The receptors originated from a man older than 75 with active or convalescent COVID-19. CDR3s include the opening cysteine and the closing phenylalanine or tryptophan. D genes are given only for firm matches. Part of the rows lack a size; the others show once, few, many or a class for expanded clones.

clone_size j_call v_call d_call cdr3_aa cdr3_nt
NA TRBJ2-3 TRBV20-1 TRBD2 CSASQRGALDTQYF TGCAGTGCTAGTCAGCGGGGGGCTTTGGATACGCAGTATTTT
NA TRBJ2-2 TRBV19 NA CASSIGQNTGELFF TGTGCCAGTAGTATAGGACAGAACACCGGGGAGCTGTTTTTT
NA TRBJ2-3 TRBV18 NA CASQELGGGTDTQYF TGTGCCAGCCAAGAATTAGGGGGGGGCACAGATACGCAGTATTTT
NA TRBJ1-1 TRBV9 NA CASSSTTGNTEAFF TGTGCCAGCAGCTCCACGACAGGGAACACTGAAGCTTTCTTT
NA TRBJ1-5 TRBV2 TRBD1 CASNRDRDNQPQHF TGTGCCAGCAACAGGGACAGGGACAATCAGCCCCAGCATTTT
NA TRBJ2-3 TRBV10-1 TRBD2 CASSQGHSGNTDTQYF TGCGCCAGCAGTCAAGGTCATAGCGGGAATACAGATACGCAGTATTTT
NA TRBJ1-3 TRBV14 TRBD1 CASSQGGRGKVAGNTIYF TGTGCCAGCAGCCAAGGTGGCAGGGGGAAAGTTGCTGGAAACACCATATATTTT
NA TRBJ1-2 TRBV6-5 TRBD1 CASSRTGGGHGYTF TGTGCCAGCAGCCGGACAGGGGGCGGACATGGCTACACCTTC
NA TRBJ1-4 TRBV18 TRBD1 CASSPRNRDRASVEKLFF TGTGCCAGCTCACCACGGAACCGGGACAGGGCGAGTGTTGAAAAACTGTTTTTT
NA TRBJ2-1 TRBV2 TRBD2 CASSDLAGGYNEQFF TGTGCCAGCAGTGATTTAGCGGGAGGCTACAATGAGCAGTTCTTC
NA TRBJ2-3 TRBV29-1 NA CSSKGPGADTQYF TGCAGCTCTAAGGGACCGGGAGCAGATACGCAGTATTTT
NA TRBJ1-1 TRBV6-5 TRBD1 CASRRQGLWTEAFF TGTGCCAGCAGACGACAGGGGCTATGGACTGAAGCTTTCTTT
NA TRBJ2-2 TRBV24-1 NA CATSQFLAGKVGELFF TGTGCCACCAGTCAATTCCTGGCAGGGAAGGTGGGGGAGCTGTTTTTT
NA TRBJ1-2 TRBV30 NA CAWSVHPTGYTF TGTGCCTGGAGTGTACACCCAACTGGCTACACCTTC
NA TRBJ1-3 TRBV29-1 NA CSVKQNSGNTIYF TGCAGCGTCAAACAGAACTCTGGAAACACCATATATTTT
NA TRBJ2-2 TRBV11-3 TRBD1 CASSLQGAGGELFF TGTGCCAGCAGCTTACAGGGGGCAGGCGGGGAGCTGTTTTTT
NA TRBJ1-6 TRBV30 NA CAWSVGVGISSPLHF TGTGCCTGGAGTGTAGGGGTAGGGATAAGTTCACCCCTCCACTTT
NA TRBJ1-1 TRBV30 TRBD1 CAWSRQGATEAFF TGTGCCTGGAGTCGACAGGGAGCCACTGAAGCTTTCTTT
NA TRBJ1-5 TRBV5-1 TRBD1 CASSLDRGSNQPQHF TGCGCCAGCAGCTTGGACAGGGGCAGCAATCAGCCCCAGCATTTT
NA TRBJ1-2 TRBV19 NA CASSSTGYPNGYTF TGTGCCAGTAGTAGTACAGGGTATCCCAATGGCTACACCTTC
NA TRBJ2-2 TRBV7-6 NA CASSPGARNTGELFF TGTGCCAGCAGCCCGGGAGCGCGAAACACCGGGGAGCTGTTTTTT
NA TRBJ1-1 TRBV10-3 TRBD1 CAISDAGTGFTEAFF TGTGCCATCAGTGACGCCGGGACAGGTTTCACTGAAGCTTTCTTT
many TRBJ2-3 TRBV2 TRBD1 CASSADRGQADTQYF TGTGCCAGCAGTGCGGACAGGGGGCAGGCAGATACGCAGTATTTT
NA TRBJ2-4 TRBV2 NA CASSLMGADIQYF TGTGCCAGCAGCCTCATGGGGGCGGACATTCAGTACTTC
NA TRBJ2-5 TRBV5-1 TRBD1 CASSLGTGWETQYF TGCGCCAGCAGCTTGGGGACAGGGTGGGAGACCCAGTACTTC
NA TRBJ1-5 TRBV28 NA CASRPSSGGYSNQPQHF TGTGCCAGCAGGCCCTCAAGCGGGGGGTATAGCAATCAGCCCCAGCATTTT
NA TRBJ1-5 TRBV12-5 NA CASVDSGSNQPQHF TGTGCTAGTGTCGACAGTGGGAGCAATCAGCCCCAGCATTTT
few TRBJ2-3 TRBV7-2 NA CASSPLAISTDTQYF TGTGCCAGCAGCCCCCTAGCGATTAGCACAGATACGCAGTATTTT
NA TRBJ2-2 TRBV24-1 TRBD1 CATSQGGEGAGELFF TGTGCCACCAGCCAAGGGGGCGAAGGCGCCGGGGAGCTGTTTTTT
NA TRBJ1-1 TRBV29-1 NA CSVVGVGQTEAFF TGCAGCGTTGTAGGGGTTGGGCAGACTGAAGCTTTCTTT
NA TRBJ2-3 TRBV3-1/TRBV3-2 TRBD1 CASSPTTGGGTQYF TGTGCCAGCAGTCCAACGACAGGGGGTGGTACGCAGTATTTT
NA TRBJ2-1 TRBV19 TRBD2 CASSLPGLAGVDEQFF TGTGCCAGTAGTTTGCCGGGACTAGCGGGAGTGGATGAGCAGTTCTTC
NA TRBJ1-3 TRBV30 NA CAWSGQTNSGNTIYF TGTGCCTGGAGTGGACAGACCAACTCTGGAAACACCATATATTTT
many TRBJ1-2 TRBV28 TRBD1 CATQGPYGYTF TGTGCAACACAGGGGCCATATGGCTACACCTTC
few TRBJ1-5 TRBV28 TRBD1 CASTPNRGRNQPQHF TGTGCCAGCACCCCGAACAGGGGGCGCAATCAGCCCCAGCATTTT
NA TRBJ2-1 TRBV9 NA CASSAGINVWQFF TGTGCCAGCAGCGCCGGGATAAATGTATGGCAGTTCTTC
NA TRBJ1-1 TRBV5-1 NA CASSAGHGRSTEAFF TGCGCCAGCAGCGCGGGGCATGGGAGGAGCACTGAAGCTTTCTTT
NA TRBJ1-2 TRBV19 NA CASSSKLQAHGYGYTF TGTGCCAGTAGTTCTAAGCTACAGGCCCACGGCTATGGCTACACCTTC
NA TRBJ1-1 TRBV11-1 NA CASSLIPTPTEAFF TGTGCCAGCAGCTTAATCCCGACACCCACTGAAGCTTTCTTT
NA TRBJ2-3 TRBV5-1 TRBD1 CASKTDRGVSDTQYF TGCGCCAGCAAAACTGACAGGGGGGTTTCTGATACGCAGTATTTT
NA TRBJ2-5 TRBV6-5 NA CASSLGTEQETQYF TGTGCCAGCAGTTTGGGGACTGAGCAAGAGACCCAGTACTTC
NA TRBJ2-1 TRBV14 TRBD2 CASSQEGGLAGYNEQFF TGTGCCAGCAGCCAAGAAGGGGGCCTAGCGGGGTACAATGAGCAGTTCTTC